This T cell receptor (beta chain) was sequenced for a study of siplizumab effects on memory and regulatory T cells. Study outcomes and limitations: The alloresponse seemed to draw substantially on naive T cells, which appeared more diverse than memory cells. Treg-derived clones made up an average of roughly 66% of mappable alloreactive CD4+ clones with siplizumab and 26.9% in controls. Fewer alloreactive sequences mapped to unstimulated CD4+ memory cells under siplizumab.

On this clone: Its matching antigen is unknown.

Assay: immunoSEQ multiplex PCR; the TCRdb copy retains only in-frame clones and omits some. The table has tens of thousands of clones, just under 95% seen once. The CDR3 loop spans 14 amino acids. The germline V gene encodes CDR1 MNHEY and CDR2 SVGAGI. V lost 5 bases and J 3 bases, leaving 14 bases between the germline ends. The chain carries TRBV6-5 and TRBJ2-7; possible D gene TRBD1, 6 bases. The TCR sequence derives from a human donor in good health. Material: CD8+ T cells sorted from blood. CDR3 sequence: CASSTTGLSYEQYF. In nucleotides, the CDR3 is TGTGCCAGCAGTACCACAGGGCTCAGCTACGAGCAGTACTTC.